The entry below gives a single T cell receptor beta chain sequence along with its context. Which antigen it targets is not known. No per-base quality is available; no much larger clone lies one base away. This sample is drawn from a study of control samples from healthy donors and cancer patients (dated by TCRdb to 2018 to 2020). Via the germline V gene, CDR1 is SNHLY and CDR2 FYNNEI. Taken from cysteine to phenylalanine, the CDR3 has 14 residues. Of the read, only the CDR3 DNA is kept; its 42 bases are in frame from base 1. V was cut back by 6 bases and J by 4 bases, leaving a gap of 14 bases between them. Receptor amplification or capture employed the immunoSEQ multiplex PCR assay. This immuneACCESS table, as held by TCRdb, lists in-frame sequences with V and J called but not all clones. Of the missing ones, under half trace to an unresolved V gene in checked studies; the others have no known cause. The sample records 55,000 to 65,000 clones, around 87% of which are singletons. Clones ranked in the top ten supply about 13% of the sample.

The V gene is TRBV2 and the J gene is TRBJ2-3; the D gene is not confidently resolved. The sequenced sample consisted of PBMCs. The receptor was isolated from a woman in her fifties or sixties with lung cancer. CDR3 sequence: CASSRTNDADTQYF. The nucleotide sequence is TGTGCCAGCAGCCGAACCAATGATGCAGATACGCAGTATTTT.